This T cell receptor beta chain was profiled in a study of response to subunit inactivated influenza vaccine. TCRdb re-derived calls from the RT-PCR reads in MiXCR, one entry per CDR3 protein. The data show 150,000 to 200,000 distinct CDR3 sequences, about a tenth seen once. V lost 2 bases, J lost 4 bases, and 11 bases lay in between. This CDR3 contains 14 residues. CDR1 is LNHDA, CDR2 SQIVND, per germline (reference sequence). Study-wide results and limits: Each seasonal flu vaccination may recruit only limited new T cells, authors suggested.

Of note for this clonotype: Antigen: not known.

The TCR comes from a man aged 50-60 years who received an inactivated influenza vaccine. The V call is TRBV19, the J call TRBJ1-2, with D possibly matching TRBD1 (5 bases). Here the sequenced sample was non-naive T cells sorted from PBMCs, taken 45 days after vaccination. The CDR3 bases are TGTGCCAGTAGTATAACAGGATCAGTCTATGGCTACACCTTC. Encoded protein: CASSITGSVYGYTF.